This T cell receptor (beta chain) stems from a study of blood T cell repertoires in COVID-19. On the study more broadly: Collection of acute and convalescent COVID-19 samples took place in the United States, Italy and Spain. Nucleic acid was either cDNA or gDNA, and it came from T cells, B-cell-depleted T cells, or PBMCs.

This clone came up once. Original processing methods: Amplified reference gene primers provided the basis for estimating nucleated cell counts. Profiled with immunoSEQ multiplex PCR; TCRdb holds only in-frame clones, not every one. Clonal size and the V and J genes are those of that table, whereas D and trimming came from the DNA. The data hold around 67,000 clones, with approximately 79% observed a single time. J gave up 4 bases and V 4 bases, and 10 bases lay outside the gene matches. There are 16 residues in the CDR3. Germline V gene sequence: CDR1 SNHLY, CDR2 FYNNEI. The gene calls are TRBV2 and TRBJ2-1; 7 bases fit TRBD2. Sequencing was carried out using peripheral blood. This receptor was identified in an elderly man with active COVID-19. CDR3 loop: CASSASASGRYNEQFF. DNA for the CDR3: TGTGCCAGCAGTGCATCGGCTAGCGGTCGGTACAATGAGCAGTTCTTC.